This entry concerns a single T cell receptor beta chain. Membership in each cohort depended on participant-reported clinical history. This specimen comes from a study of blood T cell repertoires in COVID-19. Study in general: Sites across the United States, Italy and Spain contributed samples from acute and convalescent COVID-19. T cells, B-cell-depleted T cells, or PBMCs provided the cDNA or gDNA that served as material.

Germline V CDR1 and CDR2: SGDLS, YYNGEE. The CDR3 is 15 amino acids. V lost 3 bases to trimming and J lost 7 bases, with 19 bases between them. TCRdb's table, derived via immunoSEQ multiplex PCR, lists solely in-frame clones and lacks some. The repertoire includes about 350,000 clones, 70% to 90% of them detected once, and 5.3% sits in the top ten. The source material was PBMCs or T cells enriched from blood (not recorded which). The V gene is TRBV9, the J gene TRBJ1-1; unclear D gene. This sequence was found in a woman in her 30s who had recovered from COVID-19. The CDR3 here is CASSATPSSLLEAFF. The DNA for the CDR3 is TGTGCCAGCAGCGCCACCCCTTCGAGCCTACTTGAAGCTTTCTTT.